The rows below give T cell receptor beta chains drawn from one sample of a study of cytomegalovirus exposure and HLA in healthy donors. Repertoires were generated with immunoSEQ multiplex PCR, while TCRdb's copy carries only in-frame clones and drops some. The sample records some 130,000 clones, around four fifths being singletons. Sequenced material: PBMCs. The receptors originated from a human donor in good health. Each CDR3 is given with its conserved first and last residue. The D gene is left open where the match is weak. Some rows mark clone size as missing; the rest say once, few, many or name a class of expanded clone.

CDR3 length: 16
clone size: -
V gene: TRBV10-3
J gene: TRBJ1-2
D gene: -
CDR3 protein: CAISEVPDGHYYGYTF
CDR3 DNA: TGTGCCATCAGTGAAGTCCCCGATGGACATTACTATGGCTACACCTTC

CDR3 length: 15
clone size: few
V gene: TRBV4-1
J gene: TRBJ2-3
D gene: -
CDR3 protein: CASSQVQRGTDTQYF
CDR3 DNA: TGCGCCAGCAGCCAAGTCCAGCGGGGCACAGATACGCAGTATTTT

CDR3 length: 15
clone size: -
V gene: TRBV28
J gene: TRBJ2-5
D gene: TRBD2
CDR3 protein: CASSSGGGPQETQYF
CDR3 DNA: TGTGCCAGCAGTTCCGGGGGGGGGCCCCAAGAGACCCAGTACTTC

CDR3 length: 13
clone size: -
V gene: TRBV11-3
J gene: TRBJ2-2
D gene: -
CDR3 protein: CASSLVLTGELFF
CDR3 DNA: TGTGCCAGCAGCTTAGTCTTAACCGGGGAGCTGTTTTTT

CDR3 length: 15
clone size: -
V gene: TRBV19
J gene: TRBJ2-7
D gene: TRBD2
CDR3 protein: CASSRPSGAPYEQYF
CDR3 DNA: TGTGCCAGTAGTAGGCCTAGCGGGGCCCCCTACGAGCAGTACTTC

CDR3 length: 16
clone size: few
V gene: TRBV4-2
J gene: TRBJ1-1
D gene: TRBD1
CDR3 protein: CASSPGTGKANTEAFF
CDR3 DNA: TGTGCCAGCAGTCCCGGGACAGGGAAGGCGAACACTGAAGCTTTCTTT

CDR3 length: 13
clone size: -
V gene: TRBV6-1
J gene: TRBJ2-7
D gene: -
CDR3 protein: CATMVRADYEQYF
CDR3 DNA: TGTGCCACCATGGTCAGGGCGGACTACGAGCAGTACTTC

CDR3 length: 16
clone size: -
V gene: TRBV5-1
J gene: TRBJ2-1
D gene: TRBD2
CDR3 protein: CASSSSGGRLYNEQFF
CDR3 DNA: TGCGCCAGCAGCTCCAGCGGGGGGCGTCTCTACAATGAGCAGTTCTTC

CDR3 length: 18
clone size: -
V gene: TRBV19
J gene: TRBJ1-1
D gene: -
CDR3 protein: CASSIGGLAVKLNTEAFF
CDR3 DNA: TGTGCCAGTAGTATAGGCGGCCTCGCAGTCAAACTGAACACTGAAGCTTTCTTT

CDR3 length: 14
clone size: -
V gene: TRBV6-6
J gene: TRBJ2-7
D gene: -
CDR3 protein: CASSYSRGSYEQYF
CDR3 DNA: TGTGCCAGCAGTTACTCTAGGGGTTCCTACGAGCAGTACTTC

CDR3 length: 12
clone size: -
V gene: TRBV2
J gene: TRBJ2-5
D gene: TRBD1
CDR3 protein: CASCLTGGTQYF
CDR3 DNA: TGTGCCAGCTGTTTGACAGGGGGGACCCAGTACTTC

CDR3 length: 16
clone size: -
V gene: TRBV28
J gene: TRBJ2-5
D gene: -
CDR3 protein: CASSLGGVGLQETQYF
CDR3 DNA: TGTGCCAGCAGTTTGGGCGGGGTAGGCCTCCAAGAGACCCAGTACTTC

CDR3 length: 17
clone size: -
V gene: TRBV23-1
J gene: TRBJ2-7
D gene: TRBD2
CDR3 protein: CASTTGANGLAGREQYF
CDR3 DNA: TGCGCCAGCACCACGGGGGCAAACGGACTAGCGGGCCGCGAGCAGTACTTC

CDR3 length: 16
clone size: few
V gene: TRBV4-1
J gene: TRBJ1-5
D gene: -
CDR3 protein: CASSHPGQVPHQPQHF
CDR3 DNA: TGCGCCAGCAGCCACCCCGGCCAGGTACCCCATCAGCCCCAGCATTTT

CDR3 length: 16
clone size: -
V gene: TRBV11-1
J gene: TRBJ2-2
D gene: -
CDR3 protein: CASSGRGSEETGELFF
CDR3 DNA: TGTGCCAGCAGCGGGAGAGGATCAGAAGAGACCGGGGAGCTGTTTTTT

CDR3 length: 12
clone size: few
V gene: TRBV7-9
J gene: TRBJ1-2
D gene: TRBD1
CDR3 protein: CASSPRDSGYTF
CDR3 DNA: TGTGCCAGCAGCCCCAGGGACAGTGGCTACACCTTC

CDR3 length: 14
clone size: -
V gene: TRBV28
J gene: TRBJ2-2
D gene: TRBD1
CDR3 protein: CASSPTGLAGELFF
CDR3 DNA: TGTGCCAGCAGCCCGACAGGGTTGGCCGGGGAGCTGTTTTTT

CDR3 length: 16
clone size: -
V gene: TRBV5-4
J gene: TRBJ2-7
D gene: TRBD1
CDR3 protein: CASSTSGGVGAYEQYF
CDR3 DNA: TGTGCCAGCAGCACTTCAGGGGGCGTTGGCGCCTACGAGCAGTACTTC

CDR3 length: 14
clone size: -
V gene: TRBV19
J gene: TRBJ1-5
D gene: -
CDR3 protein: CASMKSGGNQPQHF
CDR3 DNA: TGTGCCAGTATGAAGTCAGGGGGCAATCAGCCCCAGCATTTT

CDR3 length: 15
clone size: -
V gene: TRBV4-1
J gene: TRBJ2-3
D gene: TRBD2
CDR3 protein: CASSQGPPAGGREYF
CDR3 DNA: TGCGCCAGCAGCCAAGGCCCCCCAGCGGGGGGGCGGGAGTATTTT

CDR3 length: 15
clone size: -
V gene: TRBV5-1
J gene: TRBJ2-5
D gene: TRBD2
CDR3 protein: CASSPISGGQETQYF
CDR3 DNA: TGCGCCAGCAGCCCCATTAGCGGGGGACAAGAGACCCAGTACTTC

CDR3 length: 13
clone size: few
V gene: TRBV4-1
J gene: TRBJ1-1
D gene: -
CDR3 protein: CASSQDRNTEAFF
CDR3 DNA: TGCGCCAGCAGCCAAGACAGGAACACTGAAGCTTTCTTT

CDR3 length: 12
clone size: -
V gene: TRBV7-2
J gene: TRBJ1-5
D gene: -
CDR3 protein: CASSWEDQPQHF
CDR3 DNA: TGTGCCAGCAGCTGGGAGGATCAGCCCCAGCATTTT

CDR3 length: 14
clone size: -
V gene: TRBV5-5
J gene: TRBJ1-2
D gene: -
CDR3 protein: CASTWGTEVYGYTF
CDR3 DNA: TGTGCCAGCACCTGGGGGACTGAGGTCTATGGCTACACCTTC

CDR3 length: 14
clone size: -
V gene: TRBV12-5
J gene: TRBJ2-7
D gene: TRBD1
CDR3 protein: CASGLVQGASEQYF
CDR3 DNA: TGTGCTAGTGGTTTGGTCCAGGGGGCGTCCGAGCAGTACTTC

CDR3 length: 12
clone size: -
V gene: TRBV5-8
J gene: TRBJ2-7
D gene: -
CDR3 protein: CASSPSGYEQYF
CDR3 DNA: TGTGCCAGCAGCCCGTCGGGCTACGAGCAGTACTTC

CDR3 length: 14
clone size: -
V gene: TRBV4-1
J gene: TRBJ2-5
D gene: -
CDR3 protein: CASSQVNRAETQYF
CDR3 DNA: TGTGCCAGCAGCCAAGTCAATCGCGCGGAGACCCAGTACTTC

CDR3 length: 14
clone size: -
V gene: TRBV7-6
J gene: TRBJ1-2
D gene: -
CDR3 protein: CASSPGGALYGYTF
CDR3 DNA: TGTGCCAGCAGCCCAGGAGGGGCTCTCTATGGCTACACCTTC

CDR3 length: 15
clone size: -
V gene: TRBV5-1
J gene: TRBJ1-6
D gene: -
CDR3 protein: CASSQRGGWDSPLHF
CDR3 DNA: TGCGCCAGCAGCCAACGAGGGGGTTGGGATTCACCCCTCCACTTT

CDR3 length: 15
clone size: many
V gene: TRBV5-6
J gene: TRBJ1-1
D gene: -
CDR3 protein: CASISLRGGYTEAFF
CDR3 DNA: TGTGCCAGCATCTCCCTCCGGGGGGGGTACACTGAAGCTTTCTTT

CDR3 length: 11
clone size: -
V gene: TRBV28
J gene: TRBJ2-7
D gene: -
CDR3 protein: CASRRTSEQYF
CDR3 DNA: TGTGCCAGCAGACGGACAAGCGAGCAGTACTTC

CDR3 length: 15
clone size: -
V gene: TRBV7-8
J gene: TRBJ1-3
D gene: -
CDR3 protein: CASSLMRGAGNTIYF
CDR3 DNA: TGTGCCAGCAGCTTAATGCGGGGCGCTGGAAACACCATATATTTT